This TCR beta chain was captured in a study of T cell clonality in common variable immunodeficiency. Overall study findings and caveats: Reportedly, TCR beta sequences from common variable immunodeficiency showed fewer deletions and N-nucleotide insertions.

This clone appeared a few times. Its antigen is not identified. The read stops 3 residues short of the end of the CDR3; the missing end is completed from the germline J gene. Sequencing used immunoSEQ multiplex PCR; TCRdb keeps in-frame clones, though not all of them. The sample shows around 5,300 clones, none of them appearing just once. The CDR3 sequence is 14 residues long. V lost 3 bases and J lost 5; bases outside the gene matches: 4. In germline, CDR1 is SGHRS, CDR2 YFSETQ. The sample taken for sequencing was peripheral blood mononuclear cells. This clonotype was sampled from a human donor with common variable immunodeficiency. The chain has TRBV5-1 and TRBJ2-5; 10 positions match TRBD1. The sequenced CDR3 bases are TGCGCCAGCAGCTCGACAGGGGGCAGGGAGACC. Its protein is CASSSTGGRET. The whole CDR3 sequence reads CASSSTGGRETQYF.